These T cell receptor beta chains were read from a single sample in a study of early T cells in non-severe SARS-CoV-2 infection. TCRdb analysed the 5' RACE reads with MiXCR anew, one entry per CDR3 protein. The sample includes 110,000 or so distinct CDR3 sequences, around an eighth of them seen just once. Sequencing input: whole blood. Receptors were obtained from an adult who was a healthcare worker with PCR-confirmed SARS-CoV-2 infection or an uninfected control (not recorded which). CDR3s include the opening cysteine and the closing phenylalanine or tryptophan. D genes are given only for firm matches. Expanded clones are given a class, and other clones once, few, many or no size at all.

TRBJ2-1	14	TRBD2	-	TRBV29-1	CSVRGSHLGNEQFF	TGCAGCGTTCGCGGGAGCCACCTAGGGAATGAGCAGTTCTTC
TRBJ1-4	12	-	-	TRBV25-1	CASHRRGEKLFF	TGTGCCAGCCATAGAAGGGGGGAAAAACTGTTTTTT
TRBJ2-7	12	-	many	TRBV7-2	CASSLDVYEQYF	TGTGCCAGCAGCTTAGATGTCTACGAGCAGTACTTC
TRBJ2-7	14	TRBD2	few	TRBV20-1	CSARDGGARSEQYF	TGCAGTGCTAGAGACGGGGGGGCCCGAAGTGAGCAGTACTTC
TRBJ2-1	14	-	many	TRBV5-1	CASRPGLIYNEQFF	TGCGCCAGCAGACCGGGACTGATCTACAATGAGCAGTTCTTC
TRBJ2-2	13	-	many	TRBV3-1	CASSQANTGELFF	TGTGCCAGCAGCCAAGCGAACACCGGGGAGCTGTTTTTT
TRBJ2-1	13	-	few	TRBV9	CASSGGQSNEQFF	TGTGCCAGCAGCGGCGGACAGAGCAATGAGCAGTTCTTC
TRBJ2-7	15	TRBD1	many	TRBV5-1	CASSPSGQGQYEQYF	TGCGCCAGCAGCCCCTCAGGACAGGGGCAATACGAGCAGTACTTC
TRBJ2-1	14	-	medium-sized	TRBV9	CASSVVTPGNEQFF	TGTGCCAGCAGCGTAGTTACCCCAGGGAATGAGCAGTTCTTC
TRBJ2-2	17	TRBD2	many	TRBV12-5	CASAPPESGREDGELFF	TGTGCTAGCGCACCCCCTGAGAGCGGGAGAGAAGACGGGGAGCTGTTTTTT
TRBJ2-5	14	-	few	TRBV2	CASKRSTTQETQYF	TGTGCCAGCAAAAGAAGCACTACCCAAGAGACCCAGTACTTC
TRBJ2-1	13	-	few	TRBV7-9	CASSLIAAGEQFF	TGTGCCAGCAGCCTTATAGCCGCCGGTGAGCAGTTCTTC
TRBJ2-7	16	TRBD2	-	TRBV3-1	CASSQDRLAGVHEQYF	TGTGCCAGCAGCCAAGACAGACTAGCGGGAGTCCACGAGCAGTACTTC
TRBJ2-7	18	-	few	TRBV11-2	CASSLPSDGRPYQYEQYF	TGTGCCAGCAGCCTACCCTCTGACGGACGACCCTACCAGTACGAGCAGTACTTC
TRBJ1-5	16	-	-	TRBV28	CASSLPGGHSNQPQHF	TGTGCCAGCAGTCTCCCAGGCGGCCATAGCAATCAGCCCCAGCATTTT
TRBJ1-2	11	-	-	TRBV3-1	CASSHASGYTF	TGTGCCAGCAGCCATGCTTCGGGCTACACCTTC
TRBJ2-2	14	-	-	TRBV5-5	CASSQDQNTGELFF	TGTGCCAGCAGCCAGGACCAGAACACCGGGGAGCTGTTTTTT
TRBJ2-7	15	-	few	TRBV15	CATSRGAGTSAEQYF	TGTGCCACCAGCAGAGGTGCGGGGACATCCGCCGAGCAGTACTTC
TRBJ2-5	14	TRBD1	few	TRBV11-2	CASSSTGQGLAQYF	TGTGCCAGCAGCTCGACGGGACAGGGGTTGGCGCAGTACTTC
TRBJ2-1	15	TRBD2	many	TRBV28	CASSRVWTSKNEQFF	TGTGCCAGCAGTCGCGTATGGACTAGCAAGAATGAGCAGTTCTTC
TRBJ2-5	13	TRBD1	-	TRBV10-3	CAISGTGQETQYF	TGTGCCATCAGTGGGACAGGGCAAGAGACCCAGTACTTC
TRBJ2-7	15	TRBD1	many	TRBV27	CASSPPGQGAGEQYF	TGTGCCAGCTCACCACCGGGACAGGGCGCGGGCGAGCAGTACTTC
TRBJ2-1	15	TRBD2	few	TRBV3-1	CASSQGLAESNEQFF	TGTGCCAGCAGCCAAGGGCTAGCGGAGTCGAATGAGCAGTTCTTC
TRBJ2-3	15	-	many	TRBV6-6	CASSSRDPSSGTQYF	TGTGCCAGCAGTTCCAGGGACCCCAGCTCCGGTACGCAGTATTTT
TRBJ2-7	17	-	many	TRBV2	CASSPTTSAEPPYEQYF	TGTGCCAGCAGTCCCACCACATCTGCGGAGCCCCCCTACGAGCAGTACTTC
TRBJ2-1	15	-	many	TRBV9	CASSPTDGPYNEQFF	TGTGCCAGCAGCCCAACGGACGGTCCCTACAATGAGCAGTTCTTC
TRBJ2-5	14	-	many	TRBV9	CASSAHRRGETQYF	TGTGCCAGCAGCGCTCACCGCCGTGGGGAGACCCAGTACTTC
TRBJ1-1	13	-	many	TRBV29-1	CSVEVARGHEAFF	TGCAGCGTTGAAGTGGCTCGGGGGCATGAAGCTTTCTTT
TRBJ2-7	14	-	-	TRBV20-1	CSASFPGRTYEQYF	TGCAGTGCTAGTTTTCCGGGACGGACCTACGAGCAGTACTTC
TRBJ1-4	13	-	-	TRBV28	CASWGGADEKLFF	TGTGCCAGCTGGGGAGGCGCGGATGAAAAACTGTTTTTT
TRBJ2-3	11	-	-	TRBV2	CANGNTDTQYF	TGTGCCAACGGGAACACAGATACGCAGTATTTT
TRBJ2-7	15	-	-	TRBV11-2	CASSLGRGPPYEQYF	TGTGCCAGCAGCTTAGGTAGGGGACCACCCTACGAGCAGTACTTC
TRBJ1-4	17	TRBD1	few	TRBV7-8	CASSMGQIFATNEKLFF	TGTGCCAGCAGCATGGGACAGATTTTTGCAACTAATGAAAAACTGTTTTTT
TRBJ1-2	12	-	-	TRBV29-1	CSVEDRNYGYTF	TGCAGCGTTGAAGACAGGAACTATGGCTACACCTTC
TRBJ2-7	13	TRBD1	many	TRBV12-5	CASGQTGGHEQYF	TGTGCTAGTGGACAGACAGGGGGCCACGAGCAGTACTTC
TRBJ2-2	18	TRBD2	few	TRBV4-1	CASSKGLAGGWGTGELFF	TGCGCCAGCAGCAAGGGACTAGCGGGAGGTTGGGGCACCGGGGAGCTGTTTTTT
TRBJ2-5	17	-	few	TRBV7-9	CASSSSIRDGHRETQYF	TGTGCCAGCAGCTCCAGTATACGGGACGGCCACCGAGAGACCCAGTACTTC
TRBJ2-7	15	-	many	TRBV18	CASSPLSGSSYEQYF	TGTGCCAGCTCACCACTTTCGGGGTCCTCCTACGAGCAGTACTTC
TRBJ2-2	14	-	few	TRBV10-3	CAISESTNTGELFF	TGTGCCATCAGTGAGTCAACGAACACCGGGGAGCTGTTTTTT
TRBJ1-1	15	-	few	TRBV20-1	CSARVARGMNTEAFF	TGCAGTGCTAGAGTGGCGAGGGGGATGAACACTGAAGCTTTCTTT
TRBJ2-3	17	TRBD1	-	TRBV25-1	CASSERGTGLSTDTQYF	TGTGCCAGCAGTGAAAGGGGGACAGGCCTAAGCACAGATACGCAGTATTTT
TRBJ2-3	12	-	many	TRBV5-1	CASSTYTDTQYF	TGCGCCAGCAGCACCTACACAGATACGCAGTATTTT
TRBJ2-3	15	TRBD1	-	TRBV28	CASTTDRVDVDTQYF	TGTGCCAGCACCACGGACAGGGTGGATGTAGATACGCAGTATTTT
TRBJ1-2	14	-	many	TRBV7-2	CASSFSSGYYGYTF	TGTGCCAGCAGCTTTAGTTCAGGCTACTATGGCTACACCTTC
TRBJ2-3	13	-	many	TRBV24-1	CATSDGYFDTQYF	TGTGCCACCAGTGATGGATACTTTGATACGCAGTATTTT
TRBJ2-4	18	-	-	TRBV11-2	CASSHLKGGLLAKNIQYF	TGTGCCAGCAGCCATTTAAAGGGCGGACTACTAGCCAAAAACATTCAGTACTTC
TRBJ1-3	14	-	many	TRBV28	CASSTGSSGNTIYF	TGTGCCAGCAGTACGGGATCCTCTGGAAACACCATATATTTT
TRBJ2-1	14	TRBD2	-	TRBV4-2	CASSQAGGVTEQFF	TGTGCCAGCAGCCAAGCGGGGGGGGTGACTGAGCAGTTCTTC
TRBJ2-7	13	-	few	TRBV20-1	CSASRDSSYEQYF	TGCAGTGCTAGTCGGGACTCCTCCTACGAGCAGTACTTC
TRBJ2-1	17	TRBD2	few	TRBV7-2	CASSSSSGTSERNEQFF	TGTGCCAGCAGCAGCTCATCCGGGACTAGCGAGCGTAATGAGCAGTTCTTC